This T cell receptor (beta chain) comes out of a study of cytomegalovirus exposure and HLA in healthy donors. Overall study findings and caveats: Cytomegalovirus status was reportedly diagnosed by the classifier with high sensitivity and specificity. It was 150 to 200 TCR beta chains that were listed as cytomegalovirus-associated.

Germline V gene sequence: CDR1 MNHNY, CDR2 SVGAGI (reference sequence). The trim removed 5 bases at V and 8 bases at J, leaving 12 bases unmatched. The CDR3 runs to 15 residues. Produced via immunoSEQ multiplex PCR; TCRdb's table is partial and in-frame only. The table lists 100,000 or so clones, approximately 90% of them singletons. On this clone: Antigen unknown.

The validation cohort, a group of around 130 subjects, included the donors and was separate from the roughly 720-subject first cohort. The source of this sequence is a woman between 18 and 30 years old in good health and CMV-seropositive. Specimen: PBMCs. The V gene is TRBV6-6, the J gene TRBJ1-2, with TRBD1 identical over 9 bases. The CDR3 nucleotides are TGTGCCAGCAGTCCCGGGACAGGGACGATTCCAGGCTACACCTTC. It encodes CASSPGTGTIPGYTF.